This TCR beta chain appears in the sequencing data of a study of OX40 agonist ivuxolimab in advanced cancers. Study context: Participants averaged 60 years of age (range about 23 to 90) and were 75% to 90% male.

Clones were sequenced by immunoSEQ multiplex PCR, and TCRdb holds only the in-frame ones, with some missing. The table lists tens of thousands of clones, roughly 82% of them singletons, with 2.5% to 3% in the top ten. V was clipped by 3 bases and J by 0 bases, with 3 bases between them. CDR3 length equals 13 residues. Germline V gives CDR1 LGHNA, CDR2 YSLEER. This clone appeared a few times. The chain combines TRBV4-3 with TRBJ1-5; unclear D gene. Sequenced material: CD4+ or CD8+ T cells sorted from blood, taken in a trial of the OX40 agonist ivuxolimab. The receptor was derived from an adult with an advanced solid tumor such as melanoma, head and neck, liver or kidney cancer. The CDR3 coding sequence is TGCGCCAGCAGCCAGGATAGCAATCAGCCCCAGCATTTT. As protein: CASSQDSNQPQHF.